The 20 T cell receptor beta chains below were found in one sample sequenced in a study of T cells in Graves' hyperthyroidism and ophthalmopathy. RNA transcripts yielded amplified TCR beta CDR3 regions. With the HTBI primer set, the TCR CDR3 went through a first round of RT-PCR. MiXCR, applied by TCRdb to the multiplex PCR reads, yields one record per CDR3 protein. Of some 560,000 distinct CDR3 sequences listed, 15% to 19% are singletons. The specimen sequenced was blood. The receptor set was obtained from a woman in her twenties or thirties with Graves' hyperthyroidism.

This clonotype was picked up many times. The rearrangement links TRBV5-1 to TRBJ2-1, with D perhaps matching TRBD2 (5 bases). This CDR3 spans 15 amino acids. CDR1 is SGHRS and CDR2 is YFSETQ in the germline V gene. V lost 0 bases and J lost 4, with 11 bases in between. The CDR3 bases are TGCGCCAGCAGCTTGGGGTCCGCGGGTTACAATGAGCAGTTCTTC. It codes for CASSLGSAGYNEQFF.

As for this clonotype: Since a much larger clone is just one base distant, this may be a read error. The CDR3 region has the DNA TGTGCCTGGGTGGCTATCTCTTCGGGGAATTCACCCCTCCACTTT. This encodes CAWVAISSGNSPLHF. J is TRBJ1-6 and V is TRBV30; D gene ambiguous. The CDR3 runs to 15 residues. Trimming cost V 5 bases and J 7 bases, with 18 bases left between them. CDR1 GTSNPN and CDR2 SVGIG come from the germline V gene (reference sequence).

This clonotype has ten or more counts. The V gene is TRBV2, the J gene TRBJ2-1; TRBD2 matches at 10 bases. Germline values: CDR1 SNHLY, CDR2 FYNNEI. Unmatched junction bases numbered 6, after V lost 2 bases and J lost 8 bases. The length of the CDR3 is 15 residues. In nucleotides, the CDR3 is TGTGCCAGCAGTGAATTTCTAGCGGGAGCCGATGAGCAGTTCTTC. This gives the protein CASSEFLAGADEQFF.

On this clonotype: A much more abundant neighbour one base away suggests this may be a read error. This chain uses TRBV2 with TRBJ2-3, with 7 bases lining up with TRBD2. This CDR3 has 15 residues. Germline V gene lookup returns CDR1 SNHLY and CDR2 FYNNEI. V shed 7 bases and J 4 bases; nucleotides not matched to a gene: 11. The CDR3 DNA is TGTGCCAGCAATTCTCCAGCGGGAAGTGCAGATACGCAGTATTTT. Amino acids: CASNSPAGSADTQYF. Combining the CDR3 with reference TRBV2 and TRBJ2-3 gives the whole variable domain EPEVTQTPSHQVTQMGQEVILRCVPISNHLYFYWYRQILGQKVEFLVSFYNNEISEKSEIFDDQFSVERPDGSNFTLKIRSTKLEDSAMYFCASNSPAGSADTQYFGPGTRLTVL.

This clonotype was observed at least ten times. J is TRBJ2-7 and V is TRBV7-9; either TRBD1 or TRBD2 may fit D (6 bases each). CDR3 length equals 15 residues. Germline assignment: CDR1 SEHNR and CDR2 FQNEAQ (reference sequence). V shed 4 bases and J shed 1 base, with 14 bases lying between them. The CDR3 nucleotides are TGTGCCAGCAGCTCTCGCGGGACATCGTCCTACGAGCAGTACTTC. It codes for CASSSRGTSSYEQYF.

This clonotype was seen a handful of times. J is TRBJ2-1 and V is TRBV29-1, with TRBD2 identical over 7 bases. Losses at the gene ends were 7 bases for V and 6 bases for J; bases not matched to a gene: 12. CDR1 and CDR2 (germline): SQVTM, ANQGSEA. This CDR3 is built from 14 residues. The CDR3 reads CSAEPAGVINEQFF. CDR3 sequence (DNA): TGCAGCGCCGAGCCCGCGGGGGTAATCAATGAGCAGTTCTTC.

This rearrangement joins TRBV29-1 to TRBJ2-3, with 9 bases matching TRBD2. Per germline, CDR1 SQVTM and CDR2 ANQGSEA. The CDR3 contains 14 residues. Losses at the gene ends were 3 bases for V and 3 bases for J; bases not matched to a gene: 4. This CDR3 is CSVDSSGMTDTQYF. In DNA, the CDR3 is TGCAGCGTTGATTCTAGCGGGATGACAGATACGCAGTATTTT.

This clonotype was seen a handful of times. The rearrangement uses TRBV7-9 and TRBJ1-1; no clear D. This CDR3 comprises 15 residues. Between the trimmed V and J ends, which lost 5 bases and 0 bases, there was a span of 13 bases. The V gene's germline CDR1 is SEHNR and CDR2 FQNEAQ (reference sequence). The CDR3 is CASSHPVGMNTEAFF. CDR3 coding DNA: TGTGCCAGCAGCCACCCAGTCGGCATGAACACTGAAGCTTTCTTT.

This clonotype appeared many times. The chain is built from TRBV4-3 and TRBJ1-1; D is unclear. Looked up from germline, CDR1 is LGHNA and CDR2 is YSLEER. The CDR3 contains 19 residues. Trimming shortened V by 0 bases and J by 1 base, and 21 bases separated the two germline ends. CDR3 in amino acids: CASSQDLRVRGYGNTEAFF. In DNA, the CDR3 is TGCGCCAGCAGCCAAGACCTAAGGGTCAGAGGATACGGGAACACTGAAGCTTTCTTT.

In this sample, this clonotype turned up many times. The chain is built from TRBV20-1 and TRBJ2-5; 8 bases map to TRBD1. The CDR3 loop spans 15 amino acids. Trimming removed 3 bases from V and 4 bases from J; junction bases left unmatched: 10. Germline-derived CDR1 and CDR2 are DFQATT and SNEGSKA (reference sequence). In DNA form, the CDR3 reads TGCAGTGCTAGCGAGGGGACAGGTTGGAGAGAGACCCAGTACTTC. This codes for CSASEGTGWRETQYF.

The chain combines TRBV19 with TRBJ2-5, with D maybe TRBD2 (6 bases). Trimming shortened V by 7 bases and J by 0 bases, and 12 bases separated the two germline ends. Per germline, CDR1 LNHDA and CDR2 SQIVND (reference sequence). This CDR3 contains 14 residues. Written as DNA, the CDR3 is TGTGCCAGTACCGAAAGCGGGCACCAAGAGACCCAGTACTTC. It encodes CASTESGHQETQYF. Complete variable domain (other parts from reference TRBV19 and TRBJ2-5): DGGITQSPKYLFRKEGQNVTLSCEQNLNHDAMYWYRQDPGQGLRLIYYSQIVNDFQKGDIAEGYSVSREKKESFPLTVTSAQKNPTAFYLCASTESGHQETQYFGPGTRLLVL.

This clonotype was counted only a few times. The chain carries TRBV29-1 and TRBJ1-1; D not resolved. In germline, CDR1 is SQVTM, CDR2 ANQGSEA. The V end lost 1 base, the J end lost 0 bases, and 12 bases lay between the germline ends. This CDR3 spans 15 amino acids. The CDR3 protein is CSVEGGKVLNTEAFF. The CDR3, as DNA: TGCAGCGTTGAAGGTGGAAAAGTATTGAACACTGAAGCTTTCTTT.

This clonotype was observed many times. The chain employs TRBV5-5 and TRBJ2-3, with D possibly TRBD2 on 6 matching bases. With 0 bases removed from V and 0 bases from J, the gap between germline ends came to 8 bases. CDR1 and CDR2 from the germline V gene are SGHKS and YYEKEE (reference sequence). The CDR3 length is 15 residues. As DNA, the CDR3 is TGTGCCAGCAGCTTGGTGGCGGGAAGCACAGATACGCAGTATTTT. Its translation: CASSLVAGSTDTQYF.

This clonotype was counted many times. This sequence joins TRBV12-5 and TRBJ2-2; D is perhaps TRBD2 (5 bases). The germline CDR1 and CDR2 sequences are LGHNT and FRNRAP. Trimming removed 3 bases from V and 1 base from J, with 6 bases in between. This CDR3 region has 14 residues. CDR3 loop: CASGLSGNTGELFF. In DNA form, the CDR3 reads TGTGCTAGTGGTTTAAGCGGGAACACCGGGGAGCTGTTTTTT.

The gene calls are TRBV9 and TRBJ2-3; D perhaps matches TRBD2 (6 bases). Trimming left V 2 bases short and J 3 bases short, with 7 bases between. Germline V gene lookup returns CDR1 SGDLS and CDR2 YYNGEE. CDR3 length: 13 amino acids. This CDR3 is CASSVGGTDTQYF. CDR3 DNA: TGTGCCAGCAGCGTGGGGGGAACAGATACGCAGTATTTT.

This clonotype has at least ten counts. V is TRBV20-1 and J is TRBJ2-7; D gene unclear. V was pared by 4 bases and J by 1 base, with 11 bases between. This CDR3 comprises 13 residues. From germline, CDR1 is DFQATT and CDR2 SNEGSKA (reference sequence). The CDR3 region has the DNA TGCAGTGCTACTAGTGATAGGTCCTACGAGCAGTACTTC. It encodes CSATSDRSYEQYF.

There are a few counts of this clonotype. The DNA of the CDR3 is TGCAGTGCTCCCGTGACTAGCGGAAACAATGAGCAGTTCTTC. Amino acids: CSAPVTSGNNEQFF. This chain links TRBV20-1 with TRBJ2-1; 9 positions agree with TRBD2. Germline-derived CDR1 and CDR2 are DFQATT and SNEGSKA (reference sequence). This CDR3 has 14 residues. The junction had 7 bases not matched to a gene; V was cut back by 5 bases and J by 5 bases.

This clonotype was counted only a few times. The chain employs TRBV6-1 and TRBJ1-2; a weak D match, TRBD1 (5 bases). CDR3 length equals 13 residues. Trimming took 6 bases from V and 2 from J, leaving 10 bases between them. Germline CDR1 MNHNS, CDR2 SASEGT. This CDR3 reads CASRTGENYGYTF. In nucleotides, the CDR3 is TGTGCCAGCAGGACGGGGGAGAACTATGGCTACACCTTC.

This clonotype was picked up many times. This chain uses TRBV7-3 with TRBJ2-7; 9 bases fit TRBD2. CDR3 size: 15 residues. Trimming removed 5 bases from V and 3 bases from J; junction bases left unmatched: 8. CDR1 SGHTA and CDR2 FQGTGA come from the germline V gene. In DNA, the CDR3 is TGTGCCAGCAGCCTGTCTAGCGGGGTTGGCTACGAGCAGTACTTC. Residues: CASSLSSGVGYEQYF.

This clonotype has more than one count but fewer than ten. This chain joins TRBV15 and TRBJ2-5, with 14 nucleotides matching TRBD2. This CDR3 has 15 residues. With V trimmed by 4 bases and J by 5 bases, 3 bases remained unmatched. Germline V gene lookup returns CDR1 LNHNV and CDR2 YYDKDF (reference sequence). The CDR3 bases are TGTGCCACCAGCACCAGGACTAGCGGGAGGGAGACCCAGTACTTC. Encoded protein: CATSTRTSGRETQYF.